The entry below gives a single TCR beta chain sequence along with its context. Antigen specificity is unknown. This CDR3 is also generated by other DNA sequences in the sample. Deep-level settings were used for running the assay. Only in-frame clones appear in the TCRdb table, and some are missing; sequencing was by immunoSEQ multiplex PCR. The table has under 600,000 clones, 98% seen once. The data stem from a study of shared clonotypes between healthy human individuals. Points from the study as a whole: Among the subsets, naive ones generally showed larger estimated richness than memory ones. The small donor group covered limited genetic and exposure diversity.

CD45RO-negative cells were positively selected for CCR7, leaving out terminally differentiated effector memory CD45RA+ cells. Germline CDR1 and CDR2: SEHNR and FQNEAQ (reference sequence). The CDR3 has 14 residues. Trimming stripped 3 bases from V and 5 bases from J, with 14 bases between. This TCR was sampled from a man between 25 and 39 years old in good health. The specimen was naive CD8+ T cells sorted from blood. The V gene is TRBV7-9, the J gene TRBJ2-7, with D perhaps matching TRBD1 (6 bases). CDR3 sequence reads: CASSFETGLHEQYF. Here the CDR3 DNA reads TGTGCCAGCAGCTTCGAGACAGGTCTACACGAGCAGTACTTC.